The 4 T cell receptor beta chains listed next were all sequenced from one sample in a study of T cell responses to AZD1222 COVID-19 vaccine. Here immunoSEQ multiplex PCR was the method, and the copy in TCRdb shows in-frame clones only, minus some. Here the sample spans around 74,000 clones, about 92% being singletons. The material was peripheral blood, obtained on day 0 of MenACWY control vaccination. These receptor sequences come from an adult in good health.

V is TRBV4-3 and J is TRBJ1-4, with 10 bases matching TRBD1. In germline, CDR1 is LGHNA, CDR2 YSLEER. The CDR3 spans 15 residues. J was trimmed by 6 bases and V by 1 base; bases with no gene match: 2. The CDR3 sequence: CASSQVGTGDEKLFF. CDR3 nucleotide sequence: TGCGCCAGCAGCCAAGTGGGGACAGGGGATGAAAAACTGTTTTTT.

The rearrangement uses TRBV7-9 and TRBJ2-7, with 8 bases lining up with TRBD1. The germline V gene has CDR1 SEHNR and CDR2 FQNEAQ (reference sequence). The ends lost 1 base at V and 6 bases at J; junction bases unmatched: 2. The CDR3 contains 13 residues. Here the CDR3 reads CASSLGTGTEQYF. CDR3 coding DNA: TGTGCCAGCAGCTTAGGGACAGGGACCGAGCAGTACTTC. Using reference TRBV7-9 and TRBJ2-7 for the parts outside the CDR3, the full variable domain is DTGVSQNPRHKITKRGQNVTFRCDPISEHNRLYWYRQTLGQGPEFLTYFQNEAQLEKSRLLSDRFSAERPKGSFSTLEIQRTEQGDSAMYLCASSLGTGTEQYFGPGTRLTVT.

This rearrangement joins TRBV7-2 to TRBJ1-1; TRBD1 agrees at 10 bases. The germline V gene encodes CDR1 SGHTA and CDR2 FQGNSA. V lost 1 base and J lost 5; bases outside the gene matches: 4. This CDR3 contains 15 residues. As DNA, the CDR3 is TGTGCCAGCAGCTTAGGACAGGGGGCGAGGACTGAAGCTTTCTTT. Translating gives CASSLGQGARTEAFF. The full variable domain, rest sourced from reference TRBV7-2 and TRBJ1-1, is GAGVSQSPSNKVTEKGKDVELRCDPISGHTALYWYRQSLGQGLEFLIYFQGNSAPDKSGLPSDRFSAERTGGSVSTLTIQRTQQEDSAVYLCASSLGQGARTEAFFGQGTRLTVV.

The rearrangement links TRBV27 to TRBJ1-5; tentative D call: TRBD1 (6 bases). V lost 8 bases, J lost 0 bases, and 20 bases lay in between. The CDR3 has 17 amino acids. The V gene's germline CDR1 is MNHEY and CDR2 SMNVEV (reference sequence). The DNA of the CDR3 is TGTGCCAGCCGAGGCCTGGGGGGCCAGTATAGCAATCAGCCCCAGCATTTT. Amino acid sequence: CASRGLGGQYSNQPQHF.